A single sample is the source of the 12 T cell receptor beta chains below, sequenced in a study of cytomegalovirus exposure and HLA in healthy donors. The PCR contained 60 Vbeta and 13 Jbeta primers. Only in-frame clones appear in the TCRdb table, and some are missing; sequencing was by immunoSEQ multiplex PCR. Found here are some 140,000 clones; the top ten clones hold roughly 2%. Sequencing was done on a sample of PBMCs. These receptors all stem from a woman aged 55-70 years in good health and CMV-seronegative.

This chain uses TRBV5-4 with TRBJ2-2; TRBD1 matches 8 bases. Germline-derived CDR1 and CDR2 are SGHNT and YYREEE (reference sequence). This CDR3 contains 15 residues. V was pared by 3 bases and J by 7 bases, with 8 bases of the junction left unmatched. The CDR3 loop reads CASSYRDRMNGELFF. In DNA form, the CDR3 reads TGTGCCAGCAGCTACCGGGACAGGATGAACGGGGAGCTGTTTTTT.

This chain joins TRBV7-2 and TRBJ2-3, with D unresolved. The length of the CDR3 is 11 residues. V dropped 4 bases and J dropped 4 bases, with 3 bases sitting between them. CDR1 and CDR2 from the germline V gene are SGHTA and FQGNSA. The CDR3 nucleotides are TGTGCCAGCAGCTCCTCAGATACGCAGTATTTT. This encodes CASSSSDTQYF.

The chain uses TRBV19 and TRBJ2-4; D might be TRBD1 (6 bases). V was cut by 4 bases and J by 4 bases, with 14 bases left in between. CDR3 size: 15 residues. Germline CDR1 is LNHDA and CDR2 is SQIVND (reference sequence). CDR3 DNA: TGTGCCAGTAGTACGGACAGCATGACTAAAAACATTCAGTACTTC. Its translation is CASSTDSMTKNIQYF.

The chain couples TRBV5-1 to TRBJ1-2; TRBD1 aligns across 9 bases. With V trimmed by 4 bases and J by 4 bases, 5 bases remained unmatched. Germline lookup yields CDR1 SGHRS and CDR2 YFSETQ. The length of the CDR3 is 14 residues. CDR3 sequence (DNA): TGCGCCAGCAGCCAGGGACAGGGAGGCTATGGCTACACCTTC. It is translated as CASSQGQGGYGYTF.

V is TRBV6-1 and J is TRBJ2-6; D is unresolved. V was cut by 9 bases and J by 0 bases, with 3 bases left in between. This CDR3 has 12 residues. CDR1 and CDR2 (germline): MNHNS, SASEGT. The CDR3 region is CASNSGANVLTF. The DNA for the CDR3 is TGTGCCAGTAACTCTGGGGCCAACGTCCTGACTTTC.

The chain has TRBV2 and TRBJ2-6, with D perhaps matching TRBD2 (7 bases). CDR1 is SNHLY and CDR2 is FYNNEI in the germline V gene. CDR3 length: 18 residues. Trimming cost V 7 bases and J 0 bases, with 19 bases left between them. The CDR3 protein is CASIGPEGGISGANVLTF. As DNA, the CDR3 is TGTGCCAGCATTGGTCCCGAGGGGGGGATCTCTGGGGCCAACGTCCTGACTTTC.

The V and J genes are TRBV11-2 and TRBJ2-1; 7 positions match TRBD2. J was trimmed by 1 base and V by 4 bases; bases with no gene match: 13. The CDR3 sequence is 18 residues long. CDR1 and CDR2 from the germline V gene are SGHAT and FQNNGV. In DNA, the CDR3 is TGTGCCAGCAGCTCGATTCCTAAGACTAGCTTATCCTACAATGAGCAGTTCTTC. Amino acids: CASSSIPKTSLSYNEQFF.

V gene TRBV6-5 combines with J gene TRBJ1-1; D unresolved. CDR1 is MNHEY and CDR2 is SVGAGI in the germline V gene. The CDR3 is 14 residues long. V lost 1 base to trimming and J lost 1 base, with 7 bases between them. CDR3 sequence (DNA): TGTGCCAGCAGTTACTTCAACAGGAACACTGAAGCTTTCTTT. Residues: CASSYFNRNTEAFF.

The chain links TRBV28 to TRBJ1-1; no clear D gene. CDR1 MDHEN and CDR2 SYDVKM come from the germline V gene. Deletions cut 7 bases from V and 4 bases from J, with 13 bases between. CDR3 length: 13 amino acids. CDR3 nucleotide sequence: TGTGCCAGCACGGAGGACTTGGGCACTGAAGCTTTCTTT. This gives the protein CASTEDLGTEAFF.

This rearrangement joins TRBV18 to TRBJ2-7, with no clear D. Trimming stripped 0 bases from V and 0 bases from J, with 6 bases between. In germline, CDR1 is KGHSH, CDR2 LQKENI. This CDR3 is built from 14 residues. CDR3 protein: CASSPPSPSYEQYF. The CDR3 region has the DNA TGTGCCAGCTCACCACCCTCCCCCTCCTACGAGCAGTACTTC.

V usage is TRBV28 and J usage is TRBJ1-1; 8 bases map to TRBD1. J was trimmed by 0 bases and V by 6 bases; bases with no gene match: 3. CDR3 length: 14 residues. Germline V CDR1 and CDR2: MDHEN, SYDVKM. The CDR3 region has the DNA TGTGCCAGCAGACAGGACAGGGTGAACACTGAAGCTTTCTTT. It translates to CASRQDRVNTEAFF.

The chain combines TRBV5-1 with TRBJ2-5; D might be TRBD2 (7 bases). V was trimmed by 3 bases and J by 5 bases, leaving 20 bases between them. CDR3 length equals 16 residues. The germline V gene encodes CDR1 SGHRS and CDR2 YFSETQ. Written as DNA, the CDR3 is TGCGCCAGCAGCTACCGAGGGGGGGCGTCCGGGGAGACCCAGTACTTC. Its translation: CASSYRGGASGETQYF. The full variable domain, its missing parts supplied by reference TRBV5-1 and TRBJ2-5, is KAGVTQTPRYLIKTRGQQVTLSCSPISGHRSVSWYQQTPGQGLQFLFEYFSETQRNKGNFPGRFSGRQFSNSRSEMNVSTLELGDSALYLCASSYRGGASGETQYFGPGTRLLVL.